This T cell receptor beta chain was documented in a study of cytomegalovirus exposure and HLA in healthy donors (dated by TCRdb to 2016 to 2017). Study-level background: An earlier analysis of some 600 of the donors reported 276 Gb of sequence data and 95 million to 130 million unique TCR beta sequences obtained from roughly 170 million T cells. An early release covering roughly 600 HLA-typed donors comprised about 310 gigabases of sequencing data and around 80 million unique TCR sequences. The genetic ancestry cluster associated with self-reported Caucasian donors included about four fifths of the roughly 400 genotyped donors. The study aimed to test whether cataloging public T cell receptors could reveal signatures of past pathogen exposure. The study profiled the T cell repertoires of about 720 subjects by immunosequencing and related them to cytomegalovirus serostatus. Along with the approximately 700-subject first cohort, a separate validation cohort of over a hundred different subjects was used. The study combined high-throughput TCR immunosequencing, statistical association of individual TCRs with disease status, and machine learning to predict cytomegalovirus infection status. In a later analysis, previously published TCR beta repertoires from about 670 donors were re-analyzed and high-resolution HLA genotyping was added so that TCR occurrence patterns could be studied. Rather than drawing on any new phenotypic data, the later analysis identified candidate immune exposures from TCR beta sequences and the way those sequences occurred across donors. An earlier analysis of approximately 630 of the donors applied high-throughput TCR beta sequencing to assess whether each TCR beta V gene segment acted as functional or pseudogenic. Donor age, sex, ethnicity and CMV serostatus were compiled alongside the repertoire data. A later genetic analysis used genome-wide SNP genotypes for about 60% of the roughly 700 donors, treating that subset as a discovery cohort. Every repertoire in the discovery cohort had been generated on one and the same sequencing platform. Class I and class II HLA loci were covered by the typing at four-digit resolution. The number of donors typed differed by locus, with 629-630 for A, B, C, DRB1 and DQB1, 522 for DQA1, approximately 580 for DPA1, and approximately 470 for DPB1. Roughly five DR-DQ haplotypes were treated as single units for association and clustering because of strong linkage in the cohort. Across some 400 genotyped donors of the cohort, an average of about 220,000 unique TCR beta nucleotide sequences per donor were sequenced, and approximately 17% of those sequences were non-productive.

Comments on this clone: Its specific antigen is unknown. Within one base of it there is no much larger clone, and no base qualities were kept.

Receptors were amplified or captured by the immunoSEQ multiplex PCR assay. For the multiplex PCR, a mixture combining 60 forward primers for TCR Vbeta segments and 13 reverse primers for TCR Jbeta segments was used. The CDR3 region of rearranged TCR beta genes was amplified from genomic DNA by a multiplex PCR assay. On the Illumina HiSeq System, the amplified TCR beta libraries were sequenced as 87-base-pair reads. In the source study's methods: Across the roughly 640 repertoires, a later analysis counted 80 million or so unique TCR beta chains, 9.5 million to 12 million of which were shared by at least two donors. Raw reads were error-corrected and collapsed into unique sequences by a nearest-neighbor algorithm in which closely related sequences were merged to remove PCR and sequencing errors. V, D and J gene segments were assigned by aligning CDR3 sequences to IMGT reference sequences. For a sequence to be retained, a match of at least six nucleotides was required to both a V gene segment and a J gene segment. A rearrangement was called productive if the CDR3 had no stop codons and remained in frame with V and J, and every other rearrangement was called non-productive. Following IMGT convention, CDR3 was defined as the stretch from the second conserved V-encoded cysteine up to the conserved J-encoded phenylalanine. Sequences without an unambiguous match to a single V gene segment were excluded from the earlier analysis of a few hundred of the donors. An earlier analysis of around 600 of the donors classified V segments as functional when productive rearrangements were above 56.7% and as segregating when the standard deviation between donors was above 5%. A statistical classification framework was developed to diagnose cytomegalovirus status using the catalog of TCR beta chain sequences. In a later analysis, TCR nucleotide sequences were compared against IMGT/GENE-DB human TR gene sequences so that V and J genes could be assigned. A later analysis assigned CDR3 sequences and most-parsimonious VDJ recombination scenarios with the TCRdist pipeline. A later analysis defined each TCR beta chain by its CDR3 amino acid sequence plus V-gene family, and excluded reads lacking a unique V-gene family. In a later analysis, several hundred highly shared, low-generation-probability nucleotide sequences were removed to address suspected cross-contamination and a sequencing artifact. A later analysis calculated a clonal expansion index for each public chain from normalized within-repertoire ranks of inferred template counts. In a later analysis, generation probabilities were computed with a VDJ recombination model fitted to out-of-frame rearrangements, and the resulting probabilities were checked against IGoR. In a later analysis, hypergeometric tests were used to score TCR-TCR, TCR-HLA and TCR-CMV co-occurrence, with a repertoire-size bias correction applied to TCR pairs. False discovery rates were estimated in a later analysis by permuting HLA or CMV assignments 20 times. In a later analysis, co-occurring TCRs were grouped using DBSCAN, and TCRdist sequence similarity was added for clustering within HLA-allele-positive subsets. Repertoires with fewer than 30,000 or more than 120,000 public chains, plus five repertoires with anomalous nucleotide sharing, were excluded from co-occurrence clustering. What TCRdb holds here is the immuneACCESS table cut down to in-frame rearrangements. Part of the clones is not present; checked against another copy, under half of the missing clones reflect an unresolved V gene, and the others are unexplained. D and trimming were read from the DNA, whereas the V and J calls and clone size are those reported in that table. This sample has under 150,000 clones in its table, and 79% of those were observed once. 2% of the sample goes to the ten largest clones.

Results and caveats for the whole study, not just this receptor: A further reported finding was that TCR beta sequences accurately predicted the HLA-A and HLA-B alleles for most subjects in the first cohort. In a later analysis, HLA-associated TCR beta chains showed more clonal expansion and lower generation probabilities than non-associated chains that were equally common. Several of the top co-occurrence clusters appeared to be linked to parvovirus B19, influenza, CMV and Epstein-Barr virus, according to a later analysis. A few of the identified cytomegalovirus-associated TCR beta chains were confirmed in vitro to be specific for cytomegalovirus antigens. A total of roughly 160 TCR beta chains were listed by the study as associated with cytomegalovirus. The classifier was reported to diagnose cytomegalovirus status with high specificity and sensitivity in both the original cohort and the validation cohort. Approximately 16 rarely observed V segments, including chromosome 9 orphons, were excluded from the earlier analysis of about 500 of the donors because counts were too low. It was suggested by the authors that the approach could potentially be generalized to other disease states and immunological phenotypes. A group of highly shared sequence variants was considered likely to be a technical artifact of the sequencing pipeline. An association between a missense DCLRE1C variant and V-gene and J-gene trimming of TCR beta chains was found in a later genetic analysis and replicated in an independent cohort. In a later genetic analysis, fewer N-insertions in productive TCRs were reported among donors in an Asian-associated ancestry cluster than the approximately 710-donor mean. Because HLA typing was unavailable for some donors at each locus, only the typed subset was used in association tests. The only immune exposure information available for the cohort was CMV serostatus. When HLA alleles, especially DR and DQ, strongly co-occurred, TCR associations were difficult to assign to individual alleles. In an earlier analysis of around 600 of the donors, most TCR beta V segments appeared in productive rearrangements about 87% or about 30% of the time, broadly matching IMGT annotations. Linkage disequilibrium might explain the correlated functional status among segregating V segments, but an unknown experimental factor could not be excluded. Roughly uniform sequencing depth across donors was assumed in presence/absence analyses, although this assumption may not hold. Most CMV-associated TCR beta chains appeared to be HLA-restricted in a later analysis, and the HLA associations seemed to be driven largely by CMV exposure. While some public TCRs were present in many individuals, most TCR sequences turned up only very rarely across donors. Some IMGT-functional V segments, including TRBV6-2 and TRBV6-3, could not be distinguished by the 87-base-pair reads and were therefore excluded. In this cohort, only TCR beta chains were sequenced, and detectable features were limited by the absence of alpha or paired-chain data. A later analysis found that TCR association rates varied across HLA loci, with DRB1 alleles showing the most associated TCRs and HLA-C alleles the fewest. At a false discovery rate of 0.05, a later analysis linked under 20,000 TCR beta sequences to specific HLA alleles.

The CDR1 and CDR2 encoded by the germline V gene (reference sequence) are GTSNPN and SVGIG. V was cut back by 2 bases and J by 2 bases, leaving a gap of 10 bases between them. The CDR3 goes from the cysteine to the phenylalanine over 14 residues. The kept DNA is CDR3 alone, 42 bases in frame from the first base. In total, approximately 700 healthy bone marrow donors made up the cohort. At the time of sampling, every cohort member was nominally healthy, though immune exposures that went unrecorded were likely present. The donor was CMV seronegative and was included in the group of hundreds of seronegative cohort members. A peripheral blood sample was collected from each donor, and TCR beta sequencing was performed on peripheral blood mononuclear cells. Genomic DNA extraction from the blood cell samples was performed with the Qiagen DNeasy Blood Extraction Kit.

Sequenced sample: PBMCs. This TCR was sampled from a man aged 18 to 30 in good health and CMV-seronegative. This sequence uses TRBV30 and TRBJ1-5; too little of a D gene remains to name it. The CDR3 here reads CAWSSLAGNQPQHF. In nucleotide form, the sequence is TGTGCCTGGAGTTCATTGGCGGGCAATCAGCCCCAGCATTTT.